This T cell receptor (beta chain) was captured by sequencing in a study of graft-versus-host responses after intestinal transplantation. Across the study: In this cohort, recipients had multivisceral, liver-intestinal, or isolated intestinal transplants. Uniformly, recipients were administered anti-thymocyte globulin induction with subsequent tacrolimus and steroids for about 3 years.

Germline assignment: CDR1 MNHEY and CDR2 SVGAGI. The CDR3 consists of 13 residues. V lost 7 bases to trimming and J lost 6 bases, with 12 bases between them. Data came from immunoSEQ multiplex PCR; TCRdb stores just in-frame clones and leaves some out. Here the sample spans 96,000 or so clones, around nine tenths being singletons. Remarks on this clone: Its antigen remains unidentified.

V gene TRBV6-5 combines with J gene TRBJ2-2; D remains unclear. The sequence derives from a human donor who received an intestinal transplant. This sample comprised unstimulated CD4+ T cells sorted from spleen or lymph node cells, obtained before intestinal transplant. The CDR3: CASKQSNAGELFF. DNA for the CDR3: TGTGCCAGCAAACAATCAAACGCCGGGGAGCTGTTTTTT.